These 13 T cell receptor beta chains were all obtained from the same sample, sequenced in a study of shared clonotypes between healthy human individuals. Clones were sequenced by immunoSEQ multiplex PCR, and TCRdb holds only the in-frame ones, with some missing. The sample has fewer than 1.4 million clones; 75% to 80% are singletons. The specimen sequenced was memory CD4+ T cells from PBMCs. Sample subset: CD45RA-negative fraction. All receptors come from a man between 18 and 35 years old in good health. Some clones in this sample may be carry-over from other donors' samples.

This chain joins TRBV7-8 and TRBJ2-1; 7 positions agree with TRBD2. V dropped 1 base and J dropped 5; count of bases not matched to a gene: 5. The CDR3 spans 15 residues. Germline V gives CDR1 SGHVS, CDR2 FQNEAQ. The CDR3 protein is CASSLVGLPNNEQFF. In DNA, the CDR3 is TGTGCCAGCAGCTTAGTGGGACTACCCAACAATGAGCAGTTCTTC.

The chain is built from TRBV29-1 and TRBJ2-7; TRBD2 matches at 7 bases. Unmatched junction bases numbered 5, after V lost 3 bases and J lost 0 bases. Germline V lookup: CDR1 SQVTM, CDR2 ANQGSEA. The CDR3 sequence is 14 residues long. In DNA, the CDR3 is TGCAGCGTTGACAAGCGGGGCAGCTCCTACGAGCAGTACTTC. It specifies CSVDKRGSSYEQYF.

The chain has TRBV19 and TRBJ2-7; 7 bases agree with TRBD2. Germline V gives CDR1 LNHDA, CDR2 SQIVND (reference sequence). Losses at the gene ends were 6 bases for V and 0 bases for J; bases not matched to a gene: 8. This CDR3 region has 15 residues. CDR3 in DNA: TGTGCCAGTAGAACCGGGACGGGGGGCTCCTACGAGCAGTACTTC. Residues: CASRTGTGGSYEQYF.

The genes are TRBV11-2 and TRBJ2-3; D perhaps matches TRBD2 (6 bases). The CDR3 loop spans 17 amino acids. Trimming pared 1 base from V and 6 bases from J, leaving 20 bases between. The germline gives CDR1 SGHAT, CDR2 FQNNGV. The CDR3 nucleotides are TGTGCCAGCAGCTTAGTCCGGGGGAGCTCCCGGGCGGATACGCAGTATTTT. Translation gives CASSLVRGSSRADTQYF. Complete variable domain (other parts from reference TRBV11-2 and TRBJ2-3): EAGVAQSPRYKIIEKRQSVAFWCNPISGHATLYWYQQILGQGPKLLIQFQNNGVVDDSQLPKDRFSAERLKGVDSTLKIQPAKLEDSAVYLCASSLVRGSSRADTQYFGPGTRLTVL.

The V gene is TRBV6-5, the J gene TRBJ2-5; TRBD2 aligns across 7 bases. Per germline, CDR1 MNHEY and CDR2 SVGAGI. V lost 0 bases to trimming and J lost 3 bases; unmatched junction nucleotides: 7. The CDR3 runs to 16 residues. For the CDR3, the DNA is TGTGCCAGCAGTTACTCTCTCGGGCTAGCGGAAGAGACCCAGTACTTC. Amino acid sequence: CASSYSLGLAEETQYF.

This clone was observed once. V is TRBV18 and J is TRBJ2-2, with D possibly being TRBD1 (5 bases). The germline V gene encodes CDR1 KGHSH and CDR2 LQKENI. The CDR3 contains 17 residues. Trimming pared 6 bases from V and 5 bases from J, leaving 22 bases between. CDR3 nucleotide sequence: TGTGCCAGCTCCGCCCAAGCCGGCCAGGGAAAAACCGGGGAGCTGTTTTTT. Translating gives CASSAQAGQGKTGELFF.

This sequence joins TRBV2 and TRBJ1-2, with a possible D match to TRBD1 (5 bases). There are 16 residues in the CDR3. The germline V and J ends were trimmed by 3 bases and 6 bases, with 20 bases remaining between them. Germline loops: CDR1 SNHLY, CDR2 FYNNEI. DNA of the CDR3: TGTGCCAGCAGTGATCCCGAGACGGGGGGGGTACATGGCTACACCTTC. It specifies CASSDPETGGVHGYTF. The full variable domain, its missing parts supplied by reference TRBV2 and TRBJ1-2, is EPEVTQTPSHQVTQMGQEVILRCVPISNHLYFYWYRQILGQKVEFLVSFYNNEISEKSEIFDDQFSVERPDGSNFTLKIRSTKLEDSAMYFCASSDPETGGVHGYTFGSGTRLTVV.

This clone has only a few counts. The chain joins TRBV7-3 to TRBJ2-3; 9 bases map to TRBD1. Trimming took 3 bases from V and 1 from J; bases not matched to a gene: 8. This CDR3 has 17 residues. The V gene's germline CDR1 is SGHTA and CDR2 FQGTGA. CDR3 residues: CASSFRGQGRGTDTQYF. The CDR3 DNA is TGTGCCAGCAGCTTTCGCGGACAGGGGAGGGGCACAGATACGCAGTATTTT.

The chain has TRBV7-8 and TRBJ2-6; D might be TRBD2 (5 bases). Per germline, CDR1 SGHVS and CDR2 FQNEAQ. V lost 1 base and J 5 bases, leaving 15 bases between the germline ends. The CDR3 has 17 amino acids. The CDR3 region is CASSLGTDFVRANVLTF. The CDR3 coding sequence is TGTGCCAGCAGCTTAGGGACGGACTTCGTTCGGGCCAACGTCCTGACTTTC.

The rearrangement links TRBV6-1 to TRBJ2-7; TRBD1 or TRBD2 may be the D gene (5 bases each). Germline CDR1 is MNHNS and CDR2 is SASEGT. V shed 8 bases and J shed 6 bases, with 17 bases lying between them. The CDR3 totals 13 residues. The CDR3 nucleotides are TGTGCCAGCTCCCCCGCTTCGGGACGCGAGCAGTACTTC. This codes for CASSPASGREQYF.

The chain couples TRBV5-1 to TRBJ2-5; 9 nucleotides agree with TRBD1. Trimming at V came to 1 base and at J to 5 bases, leaving 6 bases not matched to a gene. The CDR3 spans 15 residues. Germline-derived CDR1 and CDR2 are SGHRS and YFSETQ. The CDR3 region is CASSLQQGAVETQYF. The CDR3, as DNA: TGCGCCAGCAGCTTGCAACAGGGGGCAGTTGAGACCCAGTACTTC. Looking up the rest from reference TRBV5-1 and TRBJ2-5 gives the full variable domain: KAGVTQTPRYLIKTRGQQVTLSCSPISGHRSVSWYQQTPGQGLQFLFEYFSETQRNKGNFPGRFSGRQFSNSRSEMNVSTLELGDSALYLCASSLQQGAVETQYFGPGTRLLVL.

About this clone: A much larger clone sits a single nucleotide away, making a read error possible. It is unclear where the CDR3 begins or ends on the DNA, so no DNA is shown, and the CDR3 is as TCRdb lists it. The rearrangement links TRBV29-1 to TRBJ1-5; the D call in the table, TRBD1, was not verified against the DNA. The CDR3 has 13 amino acids, counting both end residues. Per the germline V gene, CDR1 is SQVTM and CDR2 is ANQGSEA. The CDR3 sequence is CSVGQGSDQPRHF.

The rearrangement uses TRBV28 and TRBJ2-5; weak D call: TRBD1 (6 bases). The CDR3 has 11 residues. Trimming took 4 bases from V and 11 from J, leaving 11 bases between them. Germline CDR1 is MDHEN and CDR2 is SYDVKM. CDR3 region: CASSYPGEQYF. CDR3 in DNA: TGTGCCAGCAGTTATCCAGGGGAGCAGTACTTC.